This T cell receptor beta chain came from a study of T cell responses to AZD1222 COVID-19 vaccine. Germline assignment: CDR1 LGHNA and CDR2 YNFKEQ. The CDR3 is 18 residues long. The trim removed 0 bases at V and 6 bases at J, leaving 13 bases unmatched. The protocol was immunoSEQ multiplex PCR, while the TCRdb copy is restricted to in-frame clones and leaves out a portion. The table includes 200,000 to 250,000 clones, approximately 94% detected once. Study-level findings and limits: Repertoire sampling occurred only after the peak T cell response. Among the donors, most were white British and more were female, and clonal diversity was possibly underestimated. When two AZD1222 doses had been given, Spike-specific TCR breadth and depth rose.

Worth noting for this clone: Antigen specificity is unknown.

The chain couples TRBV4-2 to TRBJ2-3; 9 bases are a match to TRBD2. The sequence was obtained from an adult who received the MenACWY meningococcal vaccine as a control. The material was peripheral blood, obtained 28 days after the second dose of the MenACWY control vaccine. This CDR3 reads CASSQEAGVAGEADTQYF. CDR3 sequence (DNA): TGTGCCAGCAGCCAAGAAGCAGGGGTAGCGGGGGAGGCGGATACGCAGTATTTT.